This T cell receptor (beta chain) was captured by sequencing in a study of PD-1 blockade in classical Hodgkin lymphoma. Study outcomes and limitations: While CD8+ TCR diversity did not rise significantly by C4D1, CD4+ TCR diversity did. Newly diagnosed and completely responding patients shared comparable baseline diversity. Reports described newly diagnosed patients as having lower baseline TCR diversity than healthy donors. Possible causes of repertoire differences, disease activity or prior therapy, remain undefined.

Here immunoSEQ multiplex PCR was the method, and the copy in TCRdb shows in-frame clones only, minus some. The table has under 45,000 clones, around 74% seen once. A remark on this clone: The antigen is unknown.

The V and J ends lost 3 bases and 5 bases respectively, with 9 bases between them. The CDR3 spans 13 residues. The V gene's germline CDR1 is SEHNR and CDR2 FQNEAQ (reference sequence). As to time point: cycle 4 day 1 (C4D1), after five to seven weeks of nivolumab. Each and every patient relapsed after autologous stem cell transplantation, and patients got differing brentuximab vedotin exposure. The gene calls are TRBV7-9 and TRBJ2-3; D unclear. Material: peripheral blood mononuclear cells (PBMCs), obtained before the fourth cycle of nivolumab. This clonotype originated in a human donor with classical Hodgkin lymphoma. CDR3 residues: CASSLGSQDTQYF. The CDR3 region has the DNA TGTGCCAGCAGCTTGGGAAGCCAAGATACGCAGTATTTT.